This T cell receptor beta chain derives from a study of beta chain features in type 1 diabetes. About the study: Healthy donors resembled patients in age, gender and cell yields. Whole-study findings and limits: Moderate yet significant TCRB CDR3 shortening was seen in Type 1 diabetes patients in all four CD4+ subsets. Sequencing used cDNA, and cells with high TCR expression could therefore be over-represented.

Purity exceeded 98% in all sorted populations. CDR1 is LNHNV and CDR2 is YYDKDF in the germline V gene (reference sequence). This CDR3 comprises 13 residues. The V and J ends lost 1 base and 7 bases respectively, with 7 bases between them. With regard to this clone: What it binds is unknown.

As every portion of the isolated RNA was reverse transcribed, the sequencing read expressed TCRB transcripts. Here immunoSEQ multiplex PCR was the method, and the copy in TCRdb shows in-frame clones only, minus some. Among 150,000 to 200,000 clones listed, around 63% were seen once. V and J are TRBV15 and TRBJ1-4; D uncertain. The source of this sequence is a man aged 30 to 45 with type 1 diabetes. The source material was naive CD4+ T cells from blood. CDR3 residues: CATSRGASEKLFF. The CDR3 DNA sequence: TGTGCCACCAGCAGAGGGGCGAGTGAAAAACTGTTTTTT.